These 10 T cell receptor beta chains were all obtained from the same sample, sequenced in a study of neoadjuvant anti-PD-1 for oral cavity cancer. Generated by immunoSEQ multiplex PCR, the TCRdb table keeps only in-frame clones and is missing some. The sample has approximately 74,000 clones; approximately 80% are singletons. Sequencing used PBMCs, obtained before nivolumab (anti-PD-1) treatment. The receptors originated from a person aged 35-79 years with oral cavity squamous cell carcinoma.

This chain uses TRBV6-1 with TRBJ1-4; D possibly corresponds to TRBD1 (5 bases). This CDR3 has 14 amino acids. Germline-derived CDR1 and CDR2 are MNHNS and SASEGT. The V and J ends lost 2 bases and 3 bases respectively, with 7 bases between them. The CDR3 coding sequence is TGTGCCAGCAGTGAACAGGGAGCTAATGAAAAACTGTTTTTT. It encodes CASSEQGANEKLFF.

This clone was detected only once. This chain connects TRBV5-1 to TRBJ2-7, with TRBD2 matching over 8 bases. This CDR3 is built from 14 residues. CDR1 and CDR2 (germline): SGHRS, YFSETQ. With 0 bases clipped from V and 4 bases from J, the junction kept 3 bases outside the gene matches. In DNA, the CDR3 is TGCGCCAGCAGCTTGGAAGCGGGAGATTACGAGCAGTACTTC. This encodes CASSLEAGDYEQYF.

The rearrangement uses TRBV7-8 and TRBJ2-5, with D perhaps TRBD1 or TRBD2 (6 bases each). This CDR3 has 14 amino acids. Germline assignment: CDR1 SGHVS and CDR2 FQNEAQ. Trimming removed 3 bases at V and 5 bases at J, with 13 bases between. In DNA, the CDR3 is TGTGCCAGCAGCTTCTCAGGGGCGGGGGAGACCCAGTACTTC. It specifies CASSFSGAGETQYF.

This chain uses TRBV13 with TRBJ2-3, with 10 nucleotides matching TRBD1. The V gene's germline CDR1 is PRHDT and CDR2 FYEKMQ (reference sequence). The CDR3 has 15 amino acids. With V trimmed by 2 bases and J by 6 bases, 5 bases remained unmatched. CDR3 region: CASSLRGQGRDTQYF. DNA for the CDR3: TGTGCCAGCAGCTTAAGGGGACAGGGGCGGGATACGCAGTATTTT.

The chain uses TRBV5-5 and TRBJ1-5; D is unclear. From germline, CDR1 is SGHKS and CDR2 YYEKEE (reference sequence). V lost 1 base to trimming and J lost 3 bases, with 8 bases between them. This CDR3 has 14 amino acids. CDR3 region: CASSLSLDNQPQHF. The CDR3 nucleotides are TGTGCCAGCAGCTTGTCCCTGGACAATCAGCCCCAGCATTTT.

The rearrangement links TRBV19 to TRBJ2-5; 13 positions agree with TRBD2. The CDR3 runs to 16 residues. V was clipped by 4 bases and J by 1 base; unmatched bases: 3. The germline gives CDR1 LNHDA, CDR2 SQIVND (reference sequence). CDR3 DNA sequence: TGTGCCAGTAGTAACGGACTAGCGGGGGCCCAAGAGACCCAGTACTTC. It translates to CASSNGLAGAQETQYF.

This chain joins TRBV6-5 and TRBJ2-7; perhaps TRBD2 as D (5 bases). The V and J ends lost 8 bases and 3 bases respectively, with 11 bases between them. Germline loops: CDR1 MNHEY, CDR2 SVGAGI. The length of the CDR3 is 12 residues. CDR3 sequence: CASSPAGYEQYF. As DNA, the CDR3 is TGTGCCAGCTCTCCGGCGGGCTACGAGCAGTACTTC.

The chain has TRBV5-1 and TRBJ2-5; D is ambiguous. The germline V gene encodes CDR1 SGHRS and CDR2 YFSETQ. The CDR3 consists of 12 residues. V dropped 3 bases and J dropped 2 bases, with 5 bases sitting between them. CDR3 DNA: TGCGCCAGCAGCTATAGTCAAGAGACCCAGTACTTC. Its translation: CASSYSQETQYF.

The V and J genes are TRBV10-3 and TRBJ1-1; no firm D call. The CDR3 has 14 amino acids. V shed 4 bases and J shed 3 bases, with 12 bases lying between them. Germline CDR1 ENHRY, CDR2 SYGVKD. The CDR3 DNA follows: TGTGCCATCAGTGTAGGAGGGAGGGACACTGAAGCTTTCTTT. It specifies CAISVGGRDTEAFF.

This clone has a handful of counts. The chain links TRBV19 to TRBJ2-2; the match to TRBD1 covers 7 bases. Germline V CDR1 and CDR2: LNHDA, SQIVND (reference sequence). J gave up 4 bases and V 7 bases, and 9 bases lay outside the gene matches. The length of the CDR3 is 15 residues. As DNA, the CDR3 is TGTGCCAGTAAGGACAGGACCTTGAGCACCGGGGAGCTGTTTTTT. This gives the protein CASKDRTLSTGELFF. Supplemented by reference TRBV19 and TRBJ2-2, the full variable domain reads DGGITQSPKYLFRKEGQNVTLSCEQNLNHDAMYWYRQDPGQGLRLIYYSQIVNDFQKGDIAEGYSVSREKKESFPLTVTSAQKNPTAFYLCASKDRTLSTGELFFGEGSRLTVL.